This TCR beta chain originates from a study of blood T cell repertoires in COVID-19. About the study: COVID-19 samples, acute and convalescent, were from the United States, Italy and Spain. Nucleic acid was either cDNA or gDNA, and it came from T cells, B-cell-depleted T cells, or PBMCs.

Trimming cost V 3 bases and J 2 bases, with 10 bases left between them. The CDR3 is 14 residues long. Germline CDR1 and CDR2: ENHRY and SYGVKD. As handled by the study authors: Amplification of reference gene primers provided the estimated nucleated cell counts. Produced via immunoSEQ multiplex PCR; TCRdb's table is partial and in-frame only. V and J calls and clone size are given by that table; D and trimming were obtained from the DNA. The profile covers approximately 110,000 clones, with about 88% appearing a single time and 2.1% taken by the ten largest. The chain joins TRBV10-3 to TRBJ2-5, with a tentative D call TRBD2 (6 bases). The source of this sequence is a human donor in a cohort sampled during active COVID-19. Source material: peripheral blood. CDR3: CAISDGGTQETQYF. As DNA, the CDR3 is TGTGCCATCAGTGATGGGGGGACTCAAGAGACCCAGTACTTC.